This entry concerns a single TCR beta chain. At one of its ends the junction is not consistent with the germline gene, which may arise from a read error. The data belong to a study of OX40 agonist ivuxolimab in advanced cancers. CDR3 length: 13 residues. CDR1 and CDR2 from the germline V gene are SGHAT and FQNNGV. Measured with immunoSEQ multiplex PCR; TCRdb has only the in-frame clones, and not every one. The table shows just under 100,000 clones, with 94% occurring only once. Sequenced here: CD4+ or CD8+ T cells sorted from blood, sampled in a trial of the OX40 agonist ivuxolimab. The rearrangement uses TRBV11-2 and TRBJ2-7; D possibly corresponds to TRBD2 (6 bases). The TCR comes from an adult with an advanced solid tumor such as melanoma, head and neck, liver or kidney cancer. This chain's CDR3 is CASSLDWAGTRDF. DNA of the CDR3: TGTGCCAGCAGCTTAGATTGGGCGGGGACCCGGGACTTC.